The rows below give T cell receptor beta chains drawn from one sample of a study of T cell changes during pregnancy in multiple sclerosis. Profiling relied on immunoSEQ multiplex PCR, and the TCRdb table lists in-frame clones only, not all of them. The sample has around 80,000 clones, around 90% seen once. This specimen consisted of peripheral blood, obtained before pregnancy. The source is a female donor with multiple sclerosis, enrolled in a pregnancy study. Each CDR3 is given without its conserved first and last residue.

TRBV30 AWSVDRLNTGELF
TRBV6-5 ASRPTGGLEQF
TRBV19 ASSPGGYETQY
TRBV29-1 SVDGTGQENIQY
TRBV28 ASSLSGRVYEQY
TRBV5-5 ASSLEGGDRYVGYT
TRBV19 ASSNDHSHSNQPQH
TRBV9 ASSPREGLNEKLF
TRBV5-1 ASSGGGSGSAYNEQF
TRBV28 ASSETGGEKLF
TRBV29-1 SVPGQGNQPQH
TRBV6-5 ASSPVWNTEAF
TRBV7-9 ASSAGGPSQPQH
TRBV5-6 ASSLLGREPYEQY
TRBV5-1 ASSLGGTGELF
TRBV5-6 ASTFSGGNQPQH
TRBV4-3 ASSQYSRLAGGGYNEQF
TRBV27 ASSPGTGPSGANVLT
TRBV19 ASSGSGTPAHNYGYT
TRBV15 ATATSGRARAMDTQY
TRBV10-3 AISATGGDYGYT
TRBV7-6 ASSTKWTGALDQETQY
TRBV28 ASSLYPGSYEQY
TRBV5-1 ASSWGTGSYNEQF
TRBV27 ASSSGTSIHEQY
TRBV6-1 ASSVHWEQF
TRBV6-1 ASSDHLQANYGYT
TRBV5-1 ASSLVRGDEQY
TRBV5-1 ASSSYPGQGRTRRGEQY
TRBV2 ASSFDSGAYEQY
TRBV18 ASSPQRLAVNPPYNEQF
TRBV5-1 ASSLAPLSRGRETQY